This T cell receptor beta chain was profiled in a study of shared clonotypes between healthy human individuals. Study-level results: Limitation of the genetic and exposure-history diversity represented came from the few donors. A reduction in generation probabilities was seen for non-shared clonotypes relative to those shared by all four donors. Generally, naive subsets (rather than memory subsets) showed larger estimated richness.

About this clone: What it binds is not known.

From germline, CDR1 is MGHRA and CDR2 YSYEKL. The CDR3 has 17 residues. Trimming took 5 bases from V and 4 from J; bases not matched to a gene: 15. Positive CCR7 selection of CD45RO-negative cells yielded the naive CD8 cells, and terminally differentiated effector memory CD45RA+ cells were excluded. The protocol was immunoSEQ multiplex PCR, while the TCRdb copy is restricted to in-frame clones and leaves out a portion. This sample has 2 million or so clones, with about 95% found just once. The chain carries TRBV4-1 and TRBJ1-1, with 8 positions matching TRBD1. This sequence was found in a man aged 18 to 29 in good health. The sequenced material came from naive CD8+ T cells sorted from blood. The CDR3 reads CASSTHLKQGVGTEAFF. Here the CDR3 DNA reads TGCGCCAGCAGCACACACCTCAAACAGGGGGTTGGCACTGAAGCTTTCTTT.